The rows below give T cell receptor beta chains drawn from one sample of a study of shared T cell receptors in the human thymus. Produced via immunoSEQ multiplex PCR; TCRdb's table is partial and in-frame only. The table shows more than 550,000 clones, with approximately 85% occurring only once. The sample was also linked to a second study, of human thymus T cells.

Sequencing was performed on thymocytes. The receptors were sampled from a girl under three years old with a congenital heart defect. Each CDR3 is given with its conserved first and last residue. D genes are given only for firm matches. Clone size is not always given. Where it is, it says once, few, many or a class for expanded clones.

abundance,j_gene,v_gene,d_gene,CDR3nt,CDR3aa
.,TRBJ1-3,TRBV18,TRBD1,TGTGCCAGCTCATCCCGGGACAGGGCTGGAAACACCATATATTTT,CASSSRDRAGNTIYF
.,TRBJ1-2,TRBV2,TRBD1,TGTGCCAGCAGCCAATCACCGGGACAGCAGAACTATGGCTACACCTTC,CASSQSPGQQNYGYTF
.,TRBJ1-2,TRBV6-6,.,TGTGCCAGCAGTTCCAGGGGCCTCTATGGCTACACCTTC,CASSSRGLYGYTF
.,TRBJ1-1,TRBV19,.,TGTGCCAGTAGTACACCCCAAACAGGTTTTTGGGGCACTGAAGCTTTCTTT,CASSTPQTGFWGTEAFF
.,TRBJ2-7,TRBV4-1,.,TGCGCCAGCAGCCCCCAGGACCTCAGGGGTAGCTCCTACGAGCAGTACTTC,CASSPQDLRGSSYEQYF
.,TRBJ1-6,TRBV5-6,TRBD1,TGTGCCAGCAGCTCGGGGGACAGGGGATCAAATTCACCCCTCCACTTT,CASSSGDRGSNSPLHF
.,TRBJ1-2,TRBV14,.,TGTGCCAGCAGCTCAACGGTACCCCCTACCTATGGCTACACCTTC,CASSSTVPPTYGYTF
.,TRBJ2-3,TRBV12-5,.,TGTGCTAGTGGTTTGTATAGGGACACCACAGATACGCAGTATTTT,CASGLYRDTTDTQYF
.,TRBJ2-4,TRBV9,TRBD1,TGTGCCAGCAGCGTAGACGACGGGACAGCCAAGAAAAACATTCAGTACTTC,CASSVDDGTAKKNIQYF
.,TRBJ1-6,TRBV6-5,.,TGTGCCAGCAGGCCCTGGGGGCGGAGCTCACCCCTCCACTTT,CASRPWGRSSPLHF
.,TRBJ1-1,TRBV20-1,.,TGCAGTGCTAGAGCGGACACTGAAGCTTTCTTT,CSARADTEAFF
.,TRBJ2-5,TRBV6-5,TRBD1,TGTGCCAGCAGAGAACAGGGGGCGCGGGTCGGGACCCAGTACTTC,CASREQGARVGTQYF
once,TRBJ2-2,TRBV7-2,TRBD2,TGTGCCAGCAGACTAACGACTAGCGGGGCGAACACCGGGGAGCTGTTTTTT,CASRLTTSGANTGELFF
.,TRBJ2-7,TRBV27,.,TGTGCCAGCAGTTTATCAGTGGGATCACAGGTTAGCTCCTACGAGCAGTACTTC,CASSLSVGSQVSSYEQYF
.,TRBJ2-7,TRBV10-3,TRBD2,TGTGCCATCAGTGAGTTGGTAGCGGGGGGGCTCCACGAGCAGTACTTC,CAISELVAGGLHEQYF
.,TRBJ1-5,TRBV6-6,.,TGTGCCAGCAGTTCCTATGCAGGGAGGGAGCAGCCCCAGCATTTT,CASSSYAGREQPQHF
once,TRBJ1-2,TRBV9,.,TGTGCCAGCAGCACACTTCGGGGTGGAGAGGCCTATGGCTACACCTTC,CASSTLRGGEAYGYTF
once,TRBJ2-7,TRBV28,TRBD1,TGTGCCAGCACGTCGACAGGGAATGTCGACGAGCAGTACTTC,CASTSTGNVDEQYF
.,TRBJ2-3,TRBV11-2,.,TGTGCCAGCAGCCGGACAACCCGCCGGACAGATACGCAGTATTTT,CASSRTTRRTDTQYF
.,TRBJ1-6,TRBV10-2,.,TGCGCCAGCAGTGAGTTCAGGGGCGGGAATTCACCCCTCCACTTT,CASSEFRGGNSPLHF
.,TRBJ2-1,TRBV7-8,TRBD2,TGTGCCAGCAGCTTAGAAAGGTGGGGTCTAGCGGGGGGGGTCAATGAGCAGTTCTTC,CASSLERWGLAGGVNEQFF
.,TRBJ2-7,TRBV13,.,TGTGCCAGCAGCTTAAGTACTACCTTCTACGAGCAGTACTTC,CASSLSTTFYEQYF
.,TRBJ1-2,TRBV10-3,.,TGTGCCATCAGTGAGTCGAGGGCAGGGGTCGCCTGGACCTATGGCTACACCTTC,CAISESRAGVAWTYGYTF
.,TRBJ2-7,TRBV11-2,TRBD2,TGTGCCAGCAGCTCCGTAGCGGGGACCTACGAGCAGTACTTC,CASSSVAGTYEQYF
.,TRBJ1-1,TRBV4-1,.,TGCGCCAGCAGTAGAACTGGGCTGGACACTGAAGCTTTCTTT,CASSRTGLDTEAFF
.,TRBJ2-2,TRBV7-2,TRBD2,TGTGCCAGCAGCTTCTCTAGCGGAACAACGAACACCGGGGAGCTGTTTTTT,CASSFSSGTTNTGELFF
.,TRBJ2-7,TRBV27,TRBD2,TGTGCCAGCAGTTCAAGATTAATCCGACTAGCGGGGTTGCTGATCGGCGAGCAGTACTTC,CASSSRLIRLAGLLIGEQYF
few,TRBJ1-5,TRBV6-1,.,TGTGCCAGCAGTGAAGAGACACTAGATAGCAATCAGCCCCAGCATTTT,CASSEETLDSNQPQHF
.,TRBJ2-5,TRBV27,TRBD1,TGTGCCAGCAGTCTCGGAAGGGGGCTGGGGGAGACCCAGTACTTC,CASSLGRGLGETQYF
once,TRBJ2-7,TRBV9,TRBD2,TGTGCCAGCAGCGTTAGCGGGGGAACCTCCTACGAGCAGTACTTC,CASSVSGGTSYEQYF
.,TRBJ2-3,TRBV7-6,.,TGTGCCAGCAGCTCCGCTTCAGGACAGTATTTT,CASSSASGQYF
few,TRBJ2-7,TRBV5-1,TRBD2,TGCGCCAGCAGCTTAACGGGGGGGAATACCTACGAGCAGTACTTC,CASSLTGGNTYEQYF
.,TRBJ2-3,TRBV14,.,TGTGCCAGCAGCCATGTCGCCAGGGAAGATGGAGATACGCAGTATTTT,CASSHVAREDGDTQYF
.,TRBJ1-2,TRBV7-2,TRBD1,TGTGCCAGCAGCCAAGCCCCGGGACAGCTAGCTAGTGGCTACACCTTC,CASSQAPGQLASGYTF
.,TRBJ1-4,TRBV19,TRBD1,TGTGCCAGTAGTGGACGCGAGACGGGACAGGGGGACGTGCCTAATGAAAAACTGTTTTTT,CASSGRETGQGDVPNEKLFF
.,TRBJ1-2,TRBV29-1,.,TGCAGCGCGGTGTCAAACTATGGCTACACCTTC,CSAVSNYGYTF
.,TRBJ2-7,TRBV9,TRBD1,TGTGCCAGCAGCAGGACAGGGAGATCCTACGAGCAGTACTTC,CASSRTGRSYEQYF
.,TRBJ2-7,TRBV4-3,.,TGCGCCAGCAGCCAAGGACGACCCGGGGCGCGGGGCTACGAGCAGTACTTC,CASSQGRPGARGYEQYF
.,TRBJ2-2,TRBV5-1,TRBD1,TGCGCCAGCAGCTTTGCGACAGGGGCGAGGGGCACCGGGGAGCTGTTTTTT,CASSFATGARGTGELFF
.,TRBJ2-5,TRBV2,TRBD1,TGTGCCAGCAGTGAAGCTTTGGACAGGGGTTTCCAAGAGACCCAGTACTTC,CASSEALDRGFQETQYF
.,TRBJ1-2,TRBV6-5,TRBD1,TGTGCCAGCAGTTACTCGAGACAGGGGAATGGCTACACCTTC,CASSYSRQGNGYTF
.,TRBJ1-2,TRBV27,TRBD1,TGTGCCAGCAGTCACAGGGGGCAGGACTATGGCTACACCTTC,CASSHRGQDYGYTF
.,TRBJ2-6,TRBV4-1,.,TGCGCCAGCAGCCAAGATCGATTGGGCAGAAAAAGCTCTGGGGCCAACGTCCTGACTTTC,CASSQDRLGRKSSGANVLTF
.,TRBJ2-7,TRBV6-5,.,TGTGCCAGCAGTTACTCGAGGGCTAGCGTCACCTACGAGCAGTACTTC,CASSYSRASVTYEQYF
.,TRBJ1-4,TRBV19,.,TGTGCCAGTAGTATTTCGAGTGTTCCCCAGGGGCGGAGTAATGAAAAACTGTTTTTT,CASSISSVPQGRSNEKLFF
.,TRBJ2-7,TRBV28,.,TGTGCCAGCAGTGCCCGGGGGACGATTCTTTACGAGCAGTACTTC,CASSARGTILYEQYF
.,TRBJ1-2,TRBV9,.,TGTGCCAGCAGCCCCACCGTTGGCGGGGGAGTGTATGGCTACACCTTC,CASSPTVGGGVYGYTF
.,TRBJ2-7,TRBV10-3,TRBD2,TGTGCCATCAGTGAGCCGTTCCGGGGGGTTCCCTACGAGCAGTACTTC,CAISEPFRGVPYEQYF
.,TRBJ2-1,TRBV7-2,TRBD2,TGTGCCAGCAATATAGCGGGGGGGCGATTGACCAAGACTAATGAGCAGTTCTTC,CASNIAGGRLTKTNEQFF
.,TRBJ2-5,TRBV2,TRBD2,TGTGCCAGCGGACAGTGGGCGGGGGGAAAGACCCAGTACTTC,CASGQWAGGKTQYF
.,TRBJ1-2,TRBV6-4,TRBD1,TGTGCCAGCCGGACAGGCCCACTCTATGGCTACACCTTC,CASRTGPLYGYTF
.,TRBJ2-1,TRBV7-3,TRBD2,TGTGCCAGCAGCGTCGGACTAGCGGCTCCCTACAATGAGCAGTTCTTC,CASSVGLAAPYNEQFF
.,TRBJ2-5,TRBV28,.,TGTGCCAGCAGTAAAAACAGGGTGGAGACCCAGTACTTC,CASSKNRVETQYF
.,TRBJ1-2,TRBV5-8,.,TGTGCCAGCGGGGCAGAACTTCCCTATTTCTATGGCTACACCTTC,CASGAELPYFYGYTF
.,TRBJ1-2,TRBV6-5,TRBD1,TGTGCCAGCAGTGACAGGGGACCACTCAGAGGCTACACCTTC,CASSDRGPLRGYTF
.,TRBJ2-6,TRBV9,.,TGTGCCAGCAGCGATCATACCAGGGGCCGCTTAGGGGCCAACGTCCTGACTTTC,CASSDHTRGRLGANVLTF
.,TRBJ1-4,TRBV7-9,TRBD1,TGTGCCAGCAGCCCGGGACAGCTTAATGAAAAACTGTTTTTT,CASSPGQLNEKLFF